A selection of T cell receptor beta chains follows, all from one sample in a study of blood T cell repertoires in COVID-19. Generated by immunoSEQ multiplex PCR, the TCRdb table keeps only in-frame clones and is missing some. The sample holds around 200,000 clones, approximately 82% seen once. Sequenced sample: peripheral blood. These receptors all come from a man aged 35 to 55 with active or convalescent COVID-19. Both conserved end residues are part of each CDR3. The D gene is left open where the match is weak. Clone size is stated in some rows and not others, as once, few, many or a class when expanded.

clone size | D gene | J gene | V gene | CDR3 DNA | CDR3 protein
. | . | TRBJ2-1 | TRBV7-9 | TGTGCCAGCAGCACGAGTAGTGAGCAGTTCTTC | CASSTSSEQFF
. | . | TRBJ2-7 | TRBV18 | TGTGCCAGCTCCTCCTCCGGGTCTAAACCCTACGAGCAGTACTTC | CASSSSGSKPYEQYF
. | TRBD1 | TRBJ2-5 | TRBV10-3 | TGTGCCACCGACGGGACAGGGGGCGGGGAGACCCAGTACTTC | CATDGTGGGETQYF
. | . | TRBJ1-1 | TRBV28 | TGTGCCAGCAGTTCCGGGGGAGGCGGCACTGAAGCTTTCTTT | CASSSGGGGTEAFF
. | . | TRBJ2-7 | TRBV29-1 | TGCAGCGTTGAAAGGCATGACAGGAACTACGAGCAGTACTTC | CSVERHDRNYEQYF
. | . | TRBJ1-5 | TRBV12-3/TRBV12-4 | TGTGCCAGCAGCCCAGGACAGTTTCCGCCCCAGCATTTT | CASSPGQFPPQHF
few | . | TRBJ1-1 | TRBV5-6 | TGTGCCAGCAGCTTGGTGGAGGTCGGAGTGAACACTGAAGCTTTCTTT | CASSLVEVGVNTEAFF
. | TRBD2 | TRBJ2-2 | TRBV9 | TGTGCCAGCAGCCAAAACCTCCCCAGGACTAGCGGGGGGGCCTCCGTCACCGGGGAGCTGTTTTTT | CASSQNLPRTSGGASVTGELFF
. | . | TRBJ1-1 | TRBV7-9 | TGTGCCAGCAGCTTAATGGCGGGGACTGAAGCTTTCTTT | CASSLMAGTEAFF
. | . | TRBJ1-1 | TRBV5-1 | TGCGCCAGCAGCCCCACAGGGAGCACTGAAGCTTTCTTT | CASSPTGSTEAFF
. | . | TRBJ2-7 | TRBV4-2 | TGTGCCAGCAGACCCGGGACAATATCCTACGAGCAGTACTTC | CASRPGTISYEQYF
. | TRBD1 | TRBJ1-6 | TRBV7-3 | TGTGCCAGCAGCCCCGGGGACAGGGTGGGCTCACCCCTCCACTTT | CASSPGDRVGSPLHF
. | . | TRBJ2-5 | TRBV11-3 | TGTGCCAGCAGCCCGCAAAACAGGGAGGAGACCCAGTACTTC | CASSPQNREETQYF
few | . | TRBJ1-1 | TRBV27 | TGTGCCAGCAAAGGGGGAAACATGAACACTGAAGCTTTCTTT | CASKGGNMNTEAFF
once | TRBD1 | TRBJ1-2 | TRBV7-9 | TGTGCCAGCAGCTTAGGGGACAGGGTAGGATATGGCTACACCTTC | CASSLGDRVGYGYTF
. | TRBD1 | TRBJ1-5 | TRBV6-6 | TGTGCCACCAGTCGACAGGGGGCTGTTGGGAGCAATCAGCCCCAGCATTTT | CATSRQGAVGSNQPQHF
. | TRBD2 | TRBJ2-2 | TRBV5-1 | TGCGCCAGCAGACCCGGGACTAGCGATATCGGGGAGCTGTTTTTT | CASRPGTSDIGELFF
. | . | TRBJ1-4 | TRBV19 | TGTGCCAGTAGTATAGTCAGGACAAATGAAAAACTGTTTTTT | CASSIVRTNEKLFF
few | TRBD1 | TRBJ2-3 | TRBV7-2 | TGTGCCAGCAGCTTAGGGCAGGGGGCGCTGGGTACGCAGTATTTT | CASSLGQGALGTQYF
few | TRBD1 | TRBJ1-3 | TRBV7-2 | TGTGCCAGCAGCGAAGGGGGACAGTCTGGAAACACCATATATTTT | CASSEGGQSGNTIYF
once | . | TRBJ1-3 | TRBV30 | TGTGCCTGGAGGACAGAAGGAAACACCATATATTTT | CAWRTEGNTIYF
. | TRBD1 | TRBJ1-2 | TRBV5-8 | TGTGCCAGCAGCTTTCGAAGGGGGCGGCAGCCGGCCTATGGCTACACCTTC | CASSFRRGRQPAYGYTF
. | TRBD1 | TRBJ1-1 | TRBV18 | TGTGCCAGCTCATCGGGACAGGGGGTCACTGAAGCTTTCTTT | CASSSGQGVTEAFF
once | . | TRBJ1-2 | TRBV28 | TGTGCCAGCAGTTCCCCCGACATTTCAATCTATGGCTACACCTTC | CASSSPDISIYGYTF
few | . | TRBJ1-2 | TRBV7-3 | TGTGCCAGCAGCCCAGGGACATGGGATGGCTACACCTTC | CASSPGTWDGYTF